The TCR beta chain under discussion was sequenced for a study of T cell responses to AZD1222 COVID-19 vaccine. This CDR3 has 16 residues. CDR1 and CDR2 (germline): MNHEY, SVGAGI. V lost 0 bases, J lost 6 bases, and 10 bases stayed unmatched. General study results and limits: Donors skewed white British and female; clonal diversity was possibly underestimated. Repertoire sampling happened only post peak T cell response. Spike-specific TCR breadth and depth both grew after two AZD1222 doses.

A word on this clone: The target antigen is unknown.

Some clones are missing from TCRdb's copy, which holds only in-frame ones; the method was immunoSEQ multiplex PCR. Here the sample spans more than 150,000 clones, 80% to 90% being singletons. Sequencing was performed on peripheral blood, taken on day 0 of AZD1222 vaccination. This receptor was taken from an adult in good health. V gene TRBV6-5 combines with J gene TRBJ2-7; TRBD1 matches 8 bases. This CDR3 is CASSYSFADRASEQYF. In DNA form, the CDR3 reads TGTGCCAGCAGTTACTCGTTCGCGGACAGGGCTTCCGAGCAGTACTTC.